This T cell receptor beta chain was captured by sequencing in a study of blood T cell repertoires in COVID-19. Whole-study context: Whether acute or convalescent, the COVID-19 samples came from the United States, Italy and Spain.

There are 15 residues in the CDR3. Germline-derived CDR1 and CDR2 are MNHEY and SVGAGI. The V gene end was trimmed by 7 bases and the J gene end by 0 bases; junction bases not matched to a gene: 6. The method was immunoSEQ multiplex PCR; TCRdb's version includes in-frame clones alone and lacks a portion of them. Here the sample spans more than 150,000 clones, roughly 83% being singletons. The sample consisted of peripheral blood. The TCR sequence derives from a woman aged 55-69 years with acute or convalescent COVID-19. The V gene is TRBV6-5, the J gene TRBJ1-3; 7 nucleotides agree with TRBD1. The CDR3 spells CASTEDRFSGNTIYF. In DNA, the CDR3 is TGTGCCAGCACCGAGGACAGGTTCTCTGGAAACACCATATATTTT.